Listed here is a single T cell receptor (beta chain). PCR used 60 Vbeta primers and 13 Jbeta primers. Assay: immunoSEQ multiplex PCR; the TCRdb copy retains only in-frame clones and omits some. Here the sample spans roughly 170,000 clones, over 65% being singletons. V shed 2 bases, J shed 4 bases, and the junction held 9 bases outside the gene matches. Germline values: CDR1 LNHDA, CDR2 SQIVND (reference sequence). The CDR3 contains 17 residues. This entry is derived from a study of cytomegalovirus exposure and HLA in healthy donors. This chain uses TRBV19 with TRBJ1-5; 9 nucleotides line up with TRBD1. The clonotype was recovered from a woman in her twenties or thirties in good health and CMV-seropositive. The sequencing input was PBMCs. CDR3 loop: CASSIRSSDRGNQPQHF. The DNA of the CDR3 is TGTGCCAGTAGTATAAGGTCCTCGGACAGGGGAAATCAGCCCCAGCATTTT.